Shown below are 20 T cell receptor beta chains from a single sample sequenced in a study of T cells in Graves' hyperthyroidism and ophthalmopathy. Amplification of TCR beta CDR3 regions was performed using RNA transcripts as template. During a first-round RT-PCR of the TCR CDR3, the HTBI primer set was used. TCRdb passed the multiplex PCR reads through MiXCR, listing each CDR3 protein once. The top ten clones hold around 50% of a sample with 350,000 or so distinct CDR3 sequences, 18% of them seen once. The sample taken for sequencing was blood. These TCRs come from a woman aged 50 to 60 with Graves' hyperthyroidism.

The chain joins TRBV29-1 to TRBJ2-1, with 11 bases fitting TRBD2. The germline CDR1 and CDR2 sequences are SQVTM and ANQGSEA. With V trimmed by 2 bases and J by 4 bases, 7 bases remained unmatched. CDR3 length: 16 residues. The CDR3: CSVENQGTSGYNEQFF. The DNA for the CDR3 is TGCAGCGTTGAAAACCAAGGGACTAGCGGTTACAATGAGCAGTTCTTC.

About this clonotype: A much larger clone is a single base away; this may be a read error. This chain connects TRBV27 to TRBJ1-1; D is undetermined. The germline V and J ends were trimmed by 3 bases and 7 bases, with 12 bases remaining between them. Germline V gives CDR1 MNHEY, CDR2 SMNVEV (reference sequence). The CDR3 loop spans 13 amino acids. The CDR3 sequence: CASSFLGSVEAFF. The DNA of the CDR3 is TGTGCCAGCAGTTTCCTCGGGTCGGTTGAAGCTTTCTTT.

The chain recombines TRBV20-1 with TRBJ2-7; a weak D match, TRBD2 (6 bases). The V gene's germline CDR1 is DFQATT and CDR2 SNEGSKA (reference sequence). The length of the CDR3 is 12 residues. Trimming left V 3 bases short and J 4 bases short, with 10 bases between. In DNA, the CDR3 is TGCAGTGCTAGCGGGAGTAAGTACGAGCAGTACGTC. This codes for CSASGSKYEQYV.

This clonotype was counted many times. The CDR3 coding sequence is TGTGCCAGCAGCGGGACAGCTAAATACAATGAGCAGTTCTTC. It codes for CASSGTAKYNEQFF. The chain uses TRBV2 and TRBJ2-1; 7 bases map to TRBD1. The CDR3 covers 14 residues. CDR1 is SNHLY, CDR2 FYNNEI, per germline. The V segment lost 6 bases and the J segment 4 bases; nucleotides outside the gene matches: 6. Complete variable domain (other parts from reference TRBV2 and TRBJ2-1): EPEVTQTPSHQVTQMGQEVILRCVPISNHLYFYWYRQILGQKVEFLVSFYNNEISEKSEIFDDQFSVERPDGSNFTLKIRSTKLEDSAMYFCASSGTAKYNEQFFGPGTRLTVL.

This chain uses TRBV6-2 or TRBV6-3 with TRBJ1-2, with 7 nucleotides matching TRBD1. Trimming removed 5 bases from V and 4 bases from J; junction bases left unmatched: 7. The germline gives CDR1 MNHEY, CDR2 SVGEGT. The CDR3 contains 14 residues. CDR3 sequence reads: CASSGTDPLYGYTF. DNA for the CDR3: TGTGCCAGCAGTGGGACAGATCCGCTCTATGGCTACACCTTC.

This chain joins TRBV19 and TRBJ1-1; no firm D call. V lost 0 bases and J 6 bases, leaving 17 bases between the germline ends. Germline loops: CDR1 LNHDA, CDR2 SQIVND (reference sequence). The CDR3 is 16 amino acids. This chain's CDR3 is CASSIDLLRFEPEAFF. The CDR3 nucleotides are TGTGCCAGTAGTATAGATCTATTGAGATTTGAGCCTGAAGCTTTCTTT.

This rearrangement joins TRBV10-3 to TRBJ1-2; D possibly corresponds to TRBD1 (5 bases). CDR3 length: 13 amino acids. V lost 4 bases to trimming and J lost 6 bases, with 12 bases between them. The germline CDR1 and CDR2 sequences are ENHRY and SYGVKD. CDR3 in amino acids: CAISGGDDDGYTF. The CDR3 DNA follows: TGTGCCATCAGTGGGGGGGACGATGATGGCTACACCTTC.

This clonotype has a handful of counts. This chain links TRBV28 with TRBJ2-3; D might be TRBD1 or TRBD2, each matching 5 bases. Germline V CDR1 and CDR2: MDHEN, SYDVKM. The germline V and J ends were trimmed by 6 bases and 0 bases, with 16 bases remaining between them. This CDR3 has 16 amino acids. The CDR3 nucleotides read TGTGCCAGCAGCCACACACCGGGACCGAGCACAGATACGCAGTATTTT. This codes for CASSHTPGPSTDTQYF. The full variable domain, with the rest looked up from reference TRBV28 and TRBJ2-3, is DVKVTQSSRYLVKRTGEKVFLECVQDMDHENMFWYRQDPGLGLRLIYFSYDVKMKEKGDIPEGYSVSREKKERFSLILESASTNQTSMYLCASSHTPGPSTDTQYFGPGTRLTVL.

Remarks on this clonotype: A much larger clonotype is one base distant, so this may be a read error. This sequence joins TRBV18 and TRBJ2-3, with D possibly TRBD1 on 6 matching bases. CDR1 is KGHSH, CDR2 LQKENI, per germline. This CDR3 has 17 residues. V lost 0 bases and J 0 bases, leaving 13 bases between the germline ends. CDR3 DNA: TGTGCCAGCTCACCACCGGGACAAAGTTCTAGCACAGATACGCAGTATTTT. This encodes CASSPPGQSSSTDTQYF. Looking up the rest from reference TRBV18 and TRBJ2-3 gives the full variable domain: NAGVMQNPRHLVRRRGQEARLRCSPMKGHSHVYWYRQLPEEGLKFMVYLQKENIIDESGMPKERFSAEFPKEGPSILRIQQVVRGDSAAYFCASSPPGQSSSTDTQYFGPGTRLTVL.

A few counts support this clonotype. Since no conserved phenylalanine or tryptophan closes the CDR3, a read error is the likely cause. The chain couples TRBV30 to TRBJ2-7; TRBD2 is a possible D gene (5 bases). With 5 bases removed from V and 2 bases from J, the gap between germline ends came to 13 bases. This CDR3 spans 13 amino acids. Germline V gene sequence: CDR1 GTSNPN, CDR2 SVGIG (reference sequence). CDR3 loop: CAWSGIAAYEQYL. The CDR3 nucleotides read TGTGCCTGGTCCGGGATTGCCGCCTACGAGCAGTACCTC.

This clonotype showed up just a few times. The chain has TRBV12-3 or TRBV12-4 and TRBJ2-7; possibly TRBD2 for D (5 bases). This CDR3 comprises 13 residues. Trimming left V 6 bases short and J 4 bases short, with 13 bases between. The CDR3 region has the DNA TGTGCCAGCAGCCCTTCGGGGTTGTACGAGCAGTACTTC. It is translated as CASSPSGLYEQYF.

This chain links TRBV18 with TRBJ2-7; no reliable D call. CDR1 is KGHSH, CDR2 LQKENI, per germline. The CDR3 consists of 16 residues. Trimming took 3 bases from V and 5 from J, leaving 20 bases between them. The CDR3 reads CASSPFNGIVLNEQYV. The DNA for the CDR3 is TGTGCCAGCTCACCCTTTAACGGTATAGTATTGAACGAGCAGTACGTC.

This clonotype occurred many times. The chain employs TRBV12-3 or TRBV12-4 and TRBJ2-7, with D perhaps TRBD1 (6 bases). Trimming took off 6 bases at V and 4 bases at J, with 16 bases between the two ends. CDR3 size: 14 residues. CDR3 in amino acids: CASSSSTGDYEQYV. The CDR3 DNA reads TGTGCCAGCAGCTCATCGACAGGAGATTACGAGCAGTACGTC.

There are many counts of this clonotype. The V call is TRBV15, the J call TRBJ2-5, with D tentatively TRBD2 (6 bases). Trimming shortened V by 6 bases and J by 5 bases, and 13 bases separated the two germline ends. From germline, CDR1 is LNHNV and CDR2 YYDKDF (reference sequence). The CDR3 is made up of 13 amino acids. The CDR3 reads CATRPLGGETQYF. CDR3 DNA sequence: TGTGCCACCAGACCCCTAGGAGGGGAGACCCAGTACTTC.

The genes are TRBV30 and TRBJ2-7; 9 nucleotides match TRBD1. V dropped 4 bases and J dropped 2; count of bases not matched to a gene: 6. Germline CDR1 and CDR2: GTSNPN and SVGIG (reference sequence). The CDR3 spans 14 residues. CDR3 coding DNA: TGTGCCTGGAACCGGCGACAGGGGGCCTACGAGCAGTACTTC. This codes for CAWNRRQGAYEQYF.

The chain couples TRBV12-5 to TRBJ2-1, with 14 nucleotides matching TRBD2. This CDR3 is 15 amino acids long. V was clipped by 5 bases and J by 9 bases; unmatched bases: 6. CDR1 and CDR2 from the germline V gene are LGHNT and FRNRAP. CDR3 in amino acids: CASGPGTSGRREQFF. DNA for the CDR3: TGTGCTAGTGGTCCCGGGACTAGCGGGAGACGTGAGCAGTTCTTC. The variable domain in full, completed from reference TRBV12-5 and TRBJ2-1, reads DARVTQTPRHKVTEMGQEVTMRCQPILGHNTVFWYRQTMMQGLELLAYFRNRAPLDDSGMPKDRFSAEMPDATLATLKIQPSEPRDSAVYFCASGPGTSGRREQFFGPGTRLTVL.

The rearrangement uses TRBV7-3 and TRBJ2-1; 7 bases align to TRBD2. CDR1 is SGHTA, CDR2 FQGTGA, per germline. The ends lost 1 base at V and 4 bases at J; junction bases unmatched: 4. The length of the CDR3 is 15 residues. CDR3 in DNA: TGTGCCAGCAGCTTAATGAGCGGGGCTTACAATGAGCAGTTCTTC. Protein: CASSLMSGAYNEQFF.

This clonotype was observed a handful of times. CDR3 amino acids: CASSLTLGSSYEQYF. CDR3 in DNA: TGTGCCAGCAGTTTAACATTGGGAAGCTCCTACGAGCAGTACTTC. The genes are TRBV28 and TRBJ2-7; no clear D. V lost 2 bases and J 0 bases, leaving 11 bases between the germline ends. The germline V gene has CDR1 MDHEN and CDR2 SYDVKM. The CDR3 runs to 15 residues.

This clonotype was seen many times. The chain links TRBV28 to TRBJ2-5; TRBD1 is a possible D gene (6 bases). The germline gives CDR1 MDHEN, CDR2 SYDVKM. V was trimmed by 6 bases and J by 5 bases, leaving 16 bases between them. This CDR3 spans 14 amino acids. For the CDR3, the DNA is TGTGCCAGCAGCCGACTACAGGGTGGGGAGACCCAGTACTTC. This gives the protein CASSRLQGGETQYF.

This clonotype turned up a few times. V gene TRBV27 combines with J gene TRBJ2-1; the D gene is possibly TRBD2 (6 bases). Trimming stripped 2 bases from V and 11 bases from J, with 10 bases between. The CDR3 consists of 12 residues. The V gene's germline CDR1 is MNHEY and CDR2 SMNVEV (reference sequence). CDR3 in amino acids: CASSLGRGKQFF. The CDR3 nucleotides read TGTGCCAGCAGTTTAGGGCGGGGTAAGCAGTTCTTC.